This T cell receptor (beta chain) was identified in a study of Graves' ophthalmopathy and Graves' hyperthyroidism. The CDR3 length is 15 residues. CDR1 and CDR2 (germline): LGHNT, FRNRAP. The sequenced template was RNA, covering the TCR beta CDR3 region. Second-round multiplex PCR came after a first-round RT-PCR that employed HTBI primers. TCRdb reprocessed the multiplex PCR reads via MiXCR and lists one record per CDR3 protein. The table shows 580,000 or so distinct CDR3 sequences, with roughly 39% occurring only once. Participants with hyperthyroidism, aged 18 to 65, were newly diagnosed with under 2 months' duration. The sample holds a few counts of this clonotype.

The sequenced sample consisted of peripheral blood or thyroid tissue (not recorded which). The V call is TRBV12-5, the J call TRBJ1-1, with TRBD1 as a possible D gene (6 bases). The sequence was obtained from an adult man with Graves' hyperthyroidism. The CDR3 coding sequence is TGTGCCAGCAGTCCGCTAACGGGGGCGAACACTGAAGCTTTCTTT. Translating it yields CASSPLTGANTEAFF.